Presented here are 31 T cell receptor beta chains from one specimen sequenced in a study of glioma-infiltrating T cells after dendritic cell vaccination. This sample's time point: after dendritic cell vaccination, including at tumor progression/relapse. Using immunoSEQ multiplex PCR, the repertoire was profiled, and TCRdb retains in-frame clones only, with some absent. The sample holds about 76,000 clones, around 87% seen once. The material sequenced was blood, taken after dendritic cell vaccination. Source of these receptors: a human donor with glioblastoma.

The V and J genes are TRBV19 and TRBJ1-5; D gene unclear. The CDR3 is 15 residues long. Trimming pared 2 bases from V and 4 bases from J, leaving 12 bases between. The V gene's germline CDR1 is LNHDA and CDR2 SQIVND (reference sequence). The CDR3 nucleotides read TGTGCCAGTAGTATACGGGGAGCGCAAAATCAGCCCCAGCATTTT. Amino acid sequence: CASSIRGAQNQPQHF.

The CDR3 here is CASSSAWAGGEQYF. In DNA form, the CDR3 reads TGTGCCAGCAGCTCCGCCTGGGCAGGGGGGGAGCAGTACTTC. The chain couples TRBV11-2 to TRBJ2-7, with D possibly TRBD1 on 7 matching bases. Germline lookup yields CDR1 SGHAT and CDR2 FQNNGV. This CDR3 has 14 residues. Trimming took off 4 bases at V and 7 bases at J, with 17 bases between the two ends.

CDR3 loop: CASSLVRTGGNQPQHF. In DNA, the CDR3 is TGTGCCAGCAGCTTAGTGAGGACAGGGGGAAATCAGCCCCAGCATTTT. V usage is TRBV7-2 and J usage is TRBJ1-5; TRBD1 agrees at 10 bases. Trimming cost V 1 base and J 4 bases; bases outside gene matches: 4. Germline CDR1 is SGHTA and CDR2 is FQGNSA. This CDR3 region has 16 residues.

The chain couples TRBV20-1 to TRBJ1-4; no clear D gene. The CDR3 spans 11 residues. The V gene lost 6 bases and the J gene lost 8 bases, with 10 bases spanning the gap. CDR1 is DFQATT, CDR2 SNEGSKA, per germline (reference sequence). This CDR3 reads CSAGGYEKLFF. CDR3 DNA sequence: TGCAGTGCCGGAGGATACGAAAAACTGTTTTTT.

The chain carries TRBV11-2 and TRBJ2-7, with 9 bases lining up with TRBD1. V was clipped by 4 bases and J by 7 bases; unmatched bases: 11. Germline CDR1 reads SGHAT; CDR2 reads FQNNGV. This CDR3 spans 15 amino acids. CDR3 DNA: TGTGCCAGCAGCTGGGGAGTGGGACAGGGTTATGAGCAGTACTTC. Its protein product is CASSWGVGQGYEQYF.

This chain connects TRBV7-2 to TRBJ2-5; D remains unclear. Germline V CDR1 and CDR2: SGHTA, FQGNSA. The CDR3 runs 14 residues. V lost 2 bases and J 4 bases, leaving 11 bases between the germline ends. CDR3 loop: CASSLTPAAETQYF. CDR3 sequence (DNA): TGTGCCAGCAGCTTAACTCCGGCGGCAGAGACCCAGTACTTC. Using reference TRBV7-2 and TRBJ2-5 for the parts outside the CDR3, the full variable domain is GAGVSQSPSNKVTEKGKDVELRCDPISGHTALYWYRQSLGQGLEFLIYFQGNSAPDKSGLPSDRFSAERTGGSVSTLTIQRTQQEDSAVYLCASSLTPAAETQYFGPGTRLLVL.

This chain's CDR3 is CASSPRADRELGGNTIYF. The DNA for the CDR3 is TGTGCCAGCAGCCCCCGGGCGGACAGGGAGCTGGGAGGAAACACCATATATTTT. This rearrangement joins TRBV9 to TRBJ1-3; 8 bases are shared with TRBD1. V lost 4 bases, J lost 4 bases, and 16 bases stayed unmatched. The CDR3 loop spans 18 amino acids. The germline CDR1 and CDR2 sequences are SGDLS and YYNGEE.

The rearrangement uses TRBV7-9 and TRBJ1-2; 9 positions agree with TRBD1. V lost 4 bases, J lost 8 bases, and 14 bases stayed unmatched. This CDR3 comprises 16 residues. The V gene's germline CDR1 is SEHNR and CDR2 FQNEAQ (reference sequence). In DNA, the CDR3 is TGTGCCAGCAGCTATGTCCCGGGACAGGGACCGGGGGGCTACACCTTC. It specifies CASSYVPGQGPGGYTF.

This chain's CDR3 is CTSSHIGEQYF. The CDR3 DNA follows: TGCACCAGCAGCCACATCGGCGAGCAGTACTTC. This chain connects TRBV1 to TRBJ2-7; the D segment call TRBD2 is taken from the table without a DNA check. TRBV1 is deemed a pseudogene. This CDR3 is 11 amino acids long.

This chain links TRBV27 with TRBJ2-1, with 11 nucleotides matching TRBD2. The germline gives CDR1 MNHEY, CDR2 SMNVEV (reference sequence). The J segment lost 3 bases and the V segment lost 7 bases, leaving 5 bases of the junction unmatched. This CDR3 is built from 15 residues. CDR3: CASTELAGDYNEQFF. CDR3 sequence (DNA): TGTGCCAGCACCGAACTAGCGGGAGACTACAATGAGCAGTTCTTC.

The chain has TRBV5-4 and TRBJ1-2, with 9 bases lining up with TRBD1. J gave up 4 bases and V 4 bases, and 8 bases lay outside the gene matches. Per germline, CDR1 SGHNT and CDR2 YYREEE (reference sequence). The length of the CDR3 is 15 residues. The CDR3 sequence: CASSNAGTGSYGYTF. DNA for the CDR3: TGTGCCAGCAGCAACGCCGGGACAGGGAGCTATGGCTACACCTTC.

This chain joins TRBV29-1 and TRBJ2-6, with D hard to call. Trimming left V 6 bases short and J 0 bases short, with 6 bases between. Germline CDR1 SQVTM, CDR2 ANQGSEA. The CDR3 loop spans 13 amino acids. The CDR3 loop reads CSVTASGANVLTF. CDR3 DNA: TGCAGCGTCACAGCCTCTGGGGCCAACGTCCTGACTTTC. The complete variable domain, with remaining parts taken from reference TRBV29-1 and TRBJ2-6, reads SAVISQKPSRDICQRGTSLTIQCQVDSQVTMMFWYRQQPGQSLTLIATANQGSEATYESGFVIDKFPISRPNLTFSTLTVSNMSPEDSSIYLCSVTASGANVLTFGAGSRLTVL.

V usage is TRBV2 and J usage is TRBJ2-7; 10 bases line up with TRBD1. This CDR3 spans 14 amino acids. With 4 bases clipped from V and 6 bases from J, the junction kept 6 bases outside the gene matches. The V gene's germline CDR1 is SNHLY and CDR2 FYNNEI. In DNA form, the CDR3 reads TGTGCCAGCAGTGGGACAGGGGGATATGGCGAGCAGTACTTC. It is translated as CASSGTGGYGEQYF.

This chain connects TRBV19 to TRBJ1-1; TRBD1 matches at 9 bases. In germline, CDR1 is LNHDA, CDR2 SQIVND (reference sequence). The CDR3 is 12 amino acids. V trimming: 4 bases; J trimming: 12 bases; junction bases outside the gene matches: 6. The CDR3 sequence: CASSKHRGRSFF. DNA for the CDR3: TGTGCCAGTAGTAAACACAGGGGGCGATCTTTCTTT.

The rearrangement links TRBV5-6 to TRBJ1-6; D is perhaps TRBD1 (5 bases). V was cut by 4 bases and J by 3 bases, with 17 bases left in between. The CDR3 loop spans 17 amino acids. In germline, CDR1 is SGHDT, CDR2 YYEEEE. The CDR3 DNA reads TGTGCCAGCAGCCCCTGGAGGGACCCCCTCTATAATTCACCCCTCCACTTT. The encoded protein is CASSPWRDPLYNSPLHF.

This clone is a singleton in its sample. The genes are TRBV6-5 and TRBJ2-1; 7 bases are a match to TRBD2. The germline V gene has CDR1 MNHEY and CDR2 SVGAGI. This CDR3 has 13 amino acids. Trimming took 2 bases from V and 6 from J; bases not matched to a gene: 1. The CDR3 sequence is CASSYGGGNEQFF. Written as DNA, the CDR3 is TGTGCCAGCAGTTACGGGGGGGGCAATGAGCAGTTCTTC.

The rearrangement uses TRBV14 and TRBJ2-5; 9 nucleotides match TRBD2. This CDR3 region has 14 residues. Germline V gene lookup returns CDR1 SGHDN and CDR2 FVKESK. With 5 bases clipped from V and 4 bases from J, the junction kept 5 bases outside the gene matches. The CDR3 loop is CASSLAGERETQYF. For the CDR3, the DNA is TGTGCCAGCAGCTTAGCGGGAGAACGAGAGACCCAGTACTTC.

The rearrangement uses TRBV27 and TRBJ2-2; 11 bases are shared with TRBD2. V lost 5 bases, J lost 5 bases, and 7 bases stayed unmatched. The germline CDR1 and CDR2 sequences are MNHEY and SMNVEV (reference sequence). The CDR3 is 16 residues long. CDR3 DNA sequence: TGTGCCAGCAGTCCCGGGACTAGCGGAGGGACCGGGGAGCTGTTTTTT. Protein: CASSPGTSGGTGELFF.

This clone appeared a few times. This chain connects TRBV28 to TRBJ1-5; the D is unclear. Germline CDR1 reads MDHEN; CDR2 reads SYDVKM. V was clipped by 9 bases and J by 0 bases, with 6 bases between them. The CDR3 consists of 12 residues. CDR3 bases: TGTGCCAGTTTTCATAGCAATCAGCCCCAGCATTTT. This encodes CASFHSNQPQHF.

The gene calls are TRBV29-1 and TRBJ1-3; D perhaps matches TRBD1 (5 bases). V gave up 6 bases and J gave up 1 base, with 7 bases separating them. Germline values: CDR1 SQVTM, CDR2 ANQGSEA. This CDR3 is 12 amino acids long. In nucleotides, the CDR3 is TGCAGCGTACGGGGGTCTGGAAACACCATATATTTT. This encodes CSVRGSGNTIYF.

V and J are TRBV5-1 and TRBJ2-7, with D unclear. The CDR3 covers 12 residues. Germline CDR1 is SGHRS and CDR2 is YFSETQ. Deletions cut 3 bases from V and 5 bases from J, with 9 bases between. CDR3 DNA: TGCGCCAGCAGCTCCCTAGGTCACGAGCAGTACTTC. Translated: CASSSLGHEQYF.

This clone was seen once. The V and J genes are TRBV4-2 and TRBJ2-3; tentatively, D is TRBD1 (6 bases). Trimming took off 5 bases at V and 4 bases at J, with 28 bases between the two ends. The CDR3 length is 19 residues. CDR1 is LGHNA, CDR2 YNFKEQ, per germline. In nucleotides, the CDR3 is TGTGCCAGCAGCTTAGGGGGTATTAGAGGAGCGAACTCGGCAGATACGCAGTATTTT. It yields the protein CASSLGGIRGANSADTQYF.

V and J are TRBV7-2 and TRBJ1-2; 8 nucleotides line up with TRBD1. Germline values: CDR1 SGHTA, CDR2 FQGNSA. The CDR3 has 16 amino acids. Germline trimming cut 0 bases from V and 4 bases from J; bases unmatched to any gene: 7. In DNA, the CDR3 is TGTGCCAGCAGCTTAGCGGGGGACAGGTCTTCCTATGGCTACACCTTC. Encoded protein: CASSLAGDRSSYGYTF.

The V call is TRBV19, the J call TRBJ2-1; 10 nucleotides match TRBD2. The V segment lost 5 bases and the J segment 3 bases; nucleotides outside the gene matches: 7. Germline V lookup: CDR1 LNHDA, CDR2 SQIVND (reference sequence). CDR3 length: 16 residues. The CDR3 is CASSANERGGYNEQFF. The CDR3 DNA follows: TGTGCCAGTAGTGCTAACGAGCGGGGGGGCTACAATGAGCAGTTCTTC.

The chain has TRBV27 and TRBJ1-2, with TRBD1 matching 7 bases. Germline CDR1 reads MNHEY; CDR2 reads SMNVEV (reference sequence). The CDR3 totals 13 residues. With V trimmed by 10 bases and J by 5 bases, 10 bases remained unmatched. The CDR3 bases are TGTGCCACAGCGACAGGGTACGGATATGGCTACACCTTC. Translation: CATATGYGYGYTF.

The chain recombines TRBV7-9 with TRBJ1-2, with 8 bases lining up with TRBD1. J was trimmed by 3 bases and V by 7 bases; bases with no gene match: 7. Germline lookup yields CDR1 SEHNR and CDR2 FQNEAQ (reference sequence). This CDR3 contains 14 residues. The CDR3 DNA is TGTGCCAGCAACGACAGGGGAAGCTACTATGGCTACACCTTC. This translates into CASNDRGSYYGYTF.

The J gene is TRBJ2-7, the V gene TRBV27, with 11 positions matching TRBD2. The CDR3 is 14 amino acids. The germline gives CDR1 MNHEY, CDR2 SMNVEV (reference sequence). The V gene end was trimmed by 5 bases and the J gene end by 4 bases; junction bases not matched to a gene: 4. This chain's CDR3 is CASSPLAGVYEQYF. CDR3 nucleotide sequence: TGTGCCAGCAGTCCACTAGCGGGAGTATACGAGCAGTACTTC.

The V gene is TRBV2, the J gene TRBJ2-3; 9 bases are a match to TRBD2. The length of the CDR3 is 15 residues. The germline V gene has CDR1 SNHLY and CDR2 FYNNEI. Germline trimming cut 7 bases from V and 4 bases from J; bases unmatched to any gene: 9. The CDR3 loop reads CASTQYERGADTQYF. The CDR3 region has the DNA TGTGCCAGCACCCAGTACGAGCGGGGGGCAGATACGCAGTATTTT.

CDR3 in DNA: TGTGCCGTCACAGGGGGTTACGAGCAGTACTTC. Its protein product is CAVTGGYEQYF. This chain joins TRBV6-5 and TRBJ2-7, with 8 bases fitting TRBD1. Germline V gene lookup returns CDR1 MNHEY and CDR2 SVGAGI. CDR3 length equals 11 residues. V shed 11 bases and J 4 bases; nucleotides not matched to a gene: 4.

This clone was picked up a small number of times. The V gene is TRBV18, the J gene TRBJ1-4, with 7 bases that match TRBD1. V lost 3 bases, J lost 5 bases, and 6 bases stayed unmatched. CDR1 and CDR2 from the germline V gene are KGHSH and LQKENI. The CDR3 loop spans 15 amino acids. The chain's CDR3 is CASSPSRQGNEKLFF. CDR3 DNA sequence: TGTGCCAGCTCACCTTCTCGACAGGGAAATGAAAAACTGTTTTTT.

The table lists this clone with a count of one. The rearrangement uses TRBV23-1 and TRBJ2-3; no clear D gene. TRBV23-1 falls under the ORF class, with uncertain function. This CDR3 region has 13 residues. Between the trimmed V and J ends, which lost 2 bases and 2 bases, there was a span of 5 bases. The CDR3 sequence is CASSQPFTDTQYF. CDR3 in DNA: TGCGCCAGCAGTCAACCCTTCACAGATACGCAGTATTTT.